The 8 T cell receptor beta chains presented below share a single source sample, sequenced in a study of shared clonotypes between healthy human individuals (dated by TCRdb to 2020 to 2021). Libraries were prepared through the immunoSEQ multiplex PCR assay. The table was pulled from immuneACCESS by TCRdb, which kept in-frame rearrangements only. Such tables lose some clones; where checked, under half of the loss comes from unresolved V genes, and the rest has no known cause. Present in this sample are about 470,000 clones, 75% to 85% of which were seen just once. Over 10% of the sample comes from the top ten. Material for sequencing was PBMCs. The source is a woman aged 40 to 50 in good health. Some clones in this sample may be carry-over from other donors' samples.

The rearrangement joins TRBV6-1 to TRBJ2-7; 14 positions match TRBD2. Germline-derived CDR1 and CDR2 are MNHNS and SASEGT. V trimming: 3 bases; J trimming: 7 bases; junction bases outside the gene matches: 11. The CDR3 is 17 amino acids. The CDR3 spells CASSEGLAGAPSGEQYF. CDR3 sequence (DNA): TGTGCCAGCAGTGAGGGACTAGCGGGAGCCCCCTCCGGAGAGCAGTACTTC.

This sequence joins TRBV21-1 and TRBJ1-1. TRBV21-1 represents a pseudogene. The CDR3 covers 14 residues. The CDR3 loop reads CASSKRAVNTEAFF. The CDR3, as DNA: TGTGCCAGCAGCAAACGGGCCGTGAACACTGAAGCTTTCTTT.

The V and J genes are TRBV7-6 and TRBJ2-3, with 9 bases matching TRBD2. Germline V gene sequence: CDR1 SGHVS, CDR2 FNYEAQ. This CDR3 region has 16 residues. The V segment lost 5 bases and the J segment 0 bases; nucleotides outside the gene matches: 6. CDR3 in DNA: TGTGCCAGCAGCCCAGCGGGGGGCCAGAGCACAGATACGCAGTATTTT. It specifies CASSPAGGQSTDTQYF.

J is TRBJ2-1 and V is TRBV18; 13 nucleotides line up with TRBD2. The CDR3 sequence is 16 residues long. Germline CDR1 reads KGHSH; CDR2 reads LQKENI. With 0 bases clipped from V and 6 bases from J, the junction kept 2 bases outside the gene matches. The CDR3 protein is CASSPPGLAGANEQFF. The CDR3 DNA is TGTGCCAGCTCACCACCAGGACTAGCGGGAGCCAATGAGCAGTTCTTC.

This rearrangement joins TRBV5-4 to TRBJ1-4; D is perhaps TRBD1 (5 bases). The germline V and J ends were trimmed by 4 bases and 4 bases, with 11 bases remaining between them. Per the germline V gene, CDR1 is SGHNT and CDR2 is YYREEE (reference sequence). This CDR3 has 14 residues. The CDR3 DNA is TGTGCCAGCAGCCAGGGACGGTATAATGAAAAACTGTTTTTT. Protein product: CASSQGRYNEKLFF.

The V and J genes are TRBV6-1 and TRBJ2-7; 12 nucleotides match TRBD2. CDR1 and CDR2 from the germline V gene are MNHNS and SASEGT. V was pared by 4 bases and J by 4 bases, with 14 bases of the junction left unmatched. The CDR3 contains 18 residues. CDR3 in amino acids: CASSVGTSGYAIVYEQYF. CDR3 DNA sequence: TGTGCCAGCAGTGTCGGGACTAGCGGGTATGCGATCGTGTACGAGCAGTACTTC.

The chain carries TRBV5-1 and TRBJ2-3; D gene ambiguous. The CDR3 totals 12 residues. The germline V and J ends were trimmed by 4 bases and 2 bases, with 5 bases remaining between them. Germline CDR1 SGHRS, CDR2 YFSETQ. For the CDR3, the DNA is TGCGCCAGCAGCAGCCTCACAGATACGCAGTATTTT. Translating gives CASSSLTDTQYF.

This clone was detected a few times. The CDR3: CASSAFVEKLFF. CDR3 coding DNA: TGTGCCAGCAGTGCCTTTGTGGAAAAACTGTTTTTT. The rearrangement joins TRBV2 to TRBJ1-4; no reliable D call. The CDR3 has 12 residues. V was pared by 4 bases and J by 8 bases, with 8 bases between. CDR1 and CDR2 from the germline V gene are SNHLY and FYNNEI.